This entry concerns a single T cell receptor (beta chain). This record comes from a study of blood T cell repertoires in COVID-19. Study at large: Specimens from acute and convalescent COVID-19 originated in the United States, Italy and Spain.

Deletions cut 3 bases from V and 4 bases from J, with 9 bases between. Germline V gives CDR1 LGHDT, CDR2 YNNKEL (reference sequence). This CDR3 has 13 residues. Assay: immunoSEQ multiplex PCR; the TCRdb copy retains only in-frame clones and omits some. The sample lists 300,000 or so clones, 80% to 95% occurring once. The genes are TRBV3-1 (or the pseudogene TRBV3-2) and TRBJ1-2; tentative D call: TRBD1 (6 bases). The specimen was PBMCs or T cells enriched from blood (not recorded which). The receptor was derived from a woman under 40 who had recovered from COVID-19. The CDR3 is CASSHPDSYGYTF. The CDR3 DNA is TGTGCCAGCAGCCACCCGGACAGCTATGGCTACACCTTC.